This TCR beta chain derives from a study of Ad26.COV2.S vaccination and SARS-CoV-2 variants. Method: immunoSEQ multiplex PCR; TCRdb's copy keeps in-frame clones and lacks some. The sample shows tens of thousands of clones, roughly 84% of them seen only once. Trimming shortened V by 5 bases and J by 5 bases, and 12 bases separated the two germline ends. Germline V gene lookup returns CDR1 SGHVS and CDR2 FNYEAQ. CDR3 length equals 13 residues. Points from the study as a whole: Recipients given vaccine exceeded placebo recipients in spike-specific TCR breadth. Substantial breadth in spike-specific CD8+ and CD4+ T cell responses was reportedly seen after vaccination. Quantification of TCR breadth and depth may have yielded underestimates of total T cell responses. People who got the vaccine or the placebo had similar non-spike TCR breadth.

Comments on this clone: Its antigen is unidentified.

J is TRBJ1-2 and V is TRBV7-6; D call uncertain. Sequencing used peripheral blood, obtained after recovery from COVID-19. The clonotype was recovered from a human donor who had recovered from COVID-19. CDR3 residues: CASSDGREYGYTF. The CDR3 DNA reads as TGTGCCAGCAGCGACGGACGCGAATATGGCTACACCTTC.